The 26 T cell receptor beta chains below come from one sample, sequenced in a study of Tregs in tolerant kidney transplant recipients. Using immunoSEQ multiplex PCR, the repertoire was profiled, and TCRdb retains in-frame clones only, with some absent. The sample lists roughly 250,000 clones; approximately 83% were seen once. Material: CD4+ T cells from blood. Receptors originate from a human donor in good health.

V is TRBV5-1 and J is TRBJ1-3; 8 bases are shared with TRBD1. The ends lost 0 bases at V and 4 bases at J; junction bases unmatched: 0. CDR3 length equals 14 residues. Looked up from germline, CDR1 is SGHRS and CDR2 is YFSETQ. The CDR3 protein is CASSLGTGGNTIYF. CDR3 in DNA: TGCGCCAGCAGCTTGGGGACAGGGGGAAACACCATATATTTT.

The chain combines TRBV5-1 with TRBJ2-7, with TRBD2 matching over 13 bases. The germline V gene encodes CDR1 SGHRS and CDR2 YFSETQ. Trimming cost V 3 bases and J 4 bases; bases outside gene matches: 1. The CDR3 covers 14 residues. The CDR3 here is CASSSTSGRYEQYF. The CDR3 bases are TGCGCCAGCAGCTCGACTAGCGGGAGGTACGAGCAGTACTTC.

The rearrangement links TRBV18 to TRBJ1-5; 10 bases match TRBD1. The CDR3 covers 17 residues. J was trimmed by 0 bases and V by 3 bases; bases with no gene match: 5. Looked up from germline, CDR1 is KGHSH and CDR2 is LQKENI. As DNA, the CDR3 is TGTGCCAGCTCACCTATCGGGGACAGGGGTAGCAATCAGCCCCAGCATTTT. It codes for CASSPIGDRGSNQPQHF.

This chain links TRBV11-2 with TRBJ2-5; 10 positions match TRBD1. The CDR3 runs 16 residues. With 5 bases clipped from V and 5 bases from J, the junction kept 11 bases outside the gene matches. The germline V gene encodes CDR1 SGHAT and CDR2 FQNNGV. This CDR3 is CASSVQGQGLVETQYF. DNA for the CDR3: TGTGCCAGCAGCGTCCAGGGACAGGGGCTTGTGGAGACCCAGTACTTC.

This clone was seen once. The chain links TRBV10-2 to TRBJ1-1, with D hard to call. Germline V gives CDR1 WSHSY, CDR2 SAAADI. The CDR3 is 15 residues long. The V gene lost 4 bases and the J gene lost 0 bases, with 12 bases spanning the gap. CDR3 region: CASSGLIYMNTEAFF. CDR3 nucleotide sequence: TGCGCCAGCAGTGGTCTGATCTACATGAACACTGAAGCTTTCTTT.

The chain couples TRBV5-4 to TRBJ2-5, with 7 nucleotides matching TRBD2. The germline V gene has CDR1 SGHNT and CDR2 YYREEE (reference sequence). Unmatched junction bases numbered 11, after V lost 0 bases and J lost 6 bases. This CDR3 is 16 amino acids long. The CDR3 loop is CASSLEGRAAGKTQYF. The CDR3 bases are TGTGCCAGCAGCTTGGAAGGGAGGGCGGCGGGAAAGACCCAGTACTTC.

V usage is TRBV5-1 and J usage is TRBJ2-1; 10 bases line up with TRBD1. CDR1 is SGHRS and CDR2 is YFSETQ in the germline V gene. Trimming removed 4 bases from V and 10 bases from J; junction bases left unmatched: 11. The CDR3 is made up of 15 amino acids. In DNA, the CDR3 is TGCGCCAGCAGCCCTTCGGACAGGGGGACTTTGGAGCAGTTCTTC. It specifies CASSPSDRGTLEQFF.

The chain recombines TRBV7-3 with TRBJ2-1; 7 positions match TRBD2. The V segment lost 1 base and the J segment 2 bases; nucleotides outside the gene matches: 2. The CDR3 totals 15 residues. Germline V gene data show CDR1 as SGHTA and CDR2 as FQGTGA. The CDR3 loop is CASSLNGGTYNEQFF. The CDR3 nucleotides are TGTGCCAGCAGCTTAAACGGGGGGACCTACAATGAGCAGTTCTTC.

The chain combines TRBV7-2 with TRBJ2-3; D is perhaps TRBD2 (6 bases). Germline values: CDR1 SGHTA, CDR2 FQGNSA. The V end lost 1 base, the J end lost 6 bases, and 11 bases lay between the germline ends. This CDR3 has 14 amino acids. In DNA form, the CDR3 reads TGTGCCAGCAGCTTAGGGGGAGGTTTTGATACGCAGTATTTT. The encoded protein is CASSLGGGFDTQYF.

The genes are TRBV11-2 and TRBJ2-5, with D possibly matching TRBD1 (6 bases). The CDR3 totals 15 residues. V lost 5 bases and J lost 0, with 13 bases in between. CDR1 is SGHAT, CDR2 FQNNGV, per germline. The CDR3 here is CASSLYWTDQETQYF. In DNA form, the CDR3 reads TGTGCCAGCAGCCTCTATTGGACAGACCAAGAGACCCAGTACTTC. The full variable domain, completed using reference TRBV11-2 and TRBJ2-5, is EAGVAQSPRYKIIEKRQSVAFWCNPISGHATLYWYQQILGQGPKLLIQFQNNGVVDDSQLPKDRFSAERLKGVDSTLKIQPAKLEDSAVYLCASSLYWTDQETQYFGPGTRLLVL.

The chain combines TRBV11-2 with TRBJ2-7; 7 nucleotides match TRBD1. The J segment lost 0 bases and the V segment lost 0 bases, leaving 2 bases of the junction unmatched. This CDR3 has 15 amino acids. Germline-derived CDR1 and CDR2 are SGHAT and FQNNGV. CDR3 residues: CASSLEGTASYEQYF. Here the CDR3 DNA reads TGTGCCAGCAGCTTAGAGGGGACAGCCTCCTACGAGCAGTACTTC. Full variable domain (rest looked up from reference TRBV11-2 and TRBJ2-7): EAGVAQSPRYKIIEKRQSVAFWCNPISGHATLYWYQQILGQGPKLLIQFQNNGVVDDSQLPKDRFSAERLKGVDSTLKIQPAKLEDSAVYLCASSLEGTASYEQYFGPGTRLTVT.

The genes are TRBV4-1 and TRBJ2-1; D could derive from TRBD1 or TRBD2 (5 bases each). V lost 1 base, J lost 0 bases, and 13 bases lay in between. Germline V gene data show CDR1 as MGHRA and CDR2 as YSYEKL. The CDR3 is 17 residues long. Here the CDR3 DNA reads TGCGCCAGCAGCCAAGCCCCGGGACCCTTCTCCTACAATGAGCAGTTCTTC. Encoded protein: CASSQAPGPFSYNEQFF.

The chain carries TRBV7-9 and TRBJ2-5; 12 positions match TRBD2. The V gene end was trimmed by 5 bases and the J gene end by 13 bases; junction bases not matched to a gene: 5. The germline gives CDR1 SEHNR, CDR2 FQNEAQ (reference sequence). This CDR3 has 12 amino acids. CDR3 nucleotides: TGTGCCAGCAGCCCGGGACTAGCGGGCTCGTACTTC. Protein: CASSPGLAGSYF.

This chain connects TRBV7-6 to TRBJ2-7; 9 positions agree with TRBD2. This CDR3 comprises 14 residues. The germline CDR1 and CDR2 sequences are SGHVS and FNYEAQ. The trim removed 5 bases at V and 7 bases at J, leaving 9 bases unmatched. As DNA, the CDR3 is TGTGCCAGCAGCATCCTTGCGGGGGGGCGAGAGCAGTACTTC. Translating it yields CASSILAGGREQYF.

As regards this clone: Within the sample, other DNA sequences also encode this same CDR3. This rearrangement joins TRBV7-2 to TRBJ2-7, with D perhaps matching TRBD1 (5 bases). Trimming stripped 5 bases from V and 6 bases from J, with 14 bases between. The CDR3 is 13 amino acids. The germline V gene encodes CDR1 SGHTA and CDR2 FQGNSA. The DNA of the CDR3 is TGTGCCAGCAGCGGACAAGGGTACGGCGAGCAGTACTTC. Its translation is CASSGQGYGEQYF.

The CDR3 DNA sequence: TGTGCCAGCAGCGGAGGGACAGGGCCCTCCGAGCAGTACTTC. This codes for CASSGGTGPSEQYF. The rearrangement links TRBV9 to TRBJ2-7, with 9 bases that match TRBD1. The CDR3 sequence is 14 residues long. V was clipped by 3 bases and J by 6 bases; unmatched bases: 7. Looked up from germline, CDR1 is SGDLS and CDR2 is YYNGEE.

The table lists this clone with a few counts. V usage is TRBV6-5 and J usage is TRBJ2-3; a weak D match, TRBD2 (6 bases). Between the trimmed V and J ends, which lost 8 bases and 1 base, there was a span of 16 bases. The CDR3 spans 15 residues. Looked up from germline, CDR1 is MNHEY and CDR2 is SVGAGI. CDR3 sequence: CASGPTRVGTDTQYF. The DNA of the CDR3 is TGTGCCAGCGGCCCGACTAGAGTAGGCACAGATACGCAGTATTTT.

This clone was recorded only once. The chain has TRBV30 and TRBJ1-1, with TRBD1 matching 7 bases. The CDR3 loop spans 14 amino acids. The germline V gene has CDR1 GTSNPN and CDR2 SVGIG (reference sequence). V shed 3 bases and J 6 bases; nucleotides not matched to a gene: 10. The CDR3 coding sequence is TGTGCCTGGAGCGAAGACAGGGACTATCCTGAAGCTTTCTTT. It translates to CAWSEDRDYPEAFF.

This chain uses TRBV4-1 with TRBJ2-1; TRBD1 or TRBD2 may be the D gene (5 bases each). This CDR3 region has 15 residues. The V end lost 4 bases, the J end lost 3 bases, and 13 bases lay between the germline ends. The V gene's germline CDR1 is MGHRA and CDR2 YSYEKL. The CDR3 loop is CASSPSGTYYNEQFF. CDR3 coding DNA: TGCGCCAGCAGCCCCTCAGGGACCTACTACAATGAGCAGTTCTTC.

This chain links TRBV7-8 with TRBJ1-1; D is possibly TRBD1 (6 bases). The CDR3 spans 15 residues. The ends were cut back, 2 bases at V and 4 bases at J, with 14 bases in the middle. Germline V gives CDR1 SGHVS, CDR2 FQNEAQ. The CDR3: CASSLFGRGTTEAFF. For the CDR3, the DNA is TGTGCCAGCAGCTTATTCGGCAGGGGCACCACTGAAGCTTTCTTT.

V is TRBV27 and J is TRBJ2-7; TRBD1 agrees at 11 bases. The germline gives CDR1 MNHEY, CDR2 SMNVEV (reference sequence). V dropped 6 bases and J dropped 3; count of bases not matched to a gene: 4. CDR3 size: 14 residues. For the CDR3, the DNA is TGTGCCAGCAGACGGACAGGGGGCGTCTACGAGCAGTACTTC. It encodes CASRRTGGVYEQYF.

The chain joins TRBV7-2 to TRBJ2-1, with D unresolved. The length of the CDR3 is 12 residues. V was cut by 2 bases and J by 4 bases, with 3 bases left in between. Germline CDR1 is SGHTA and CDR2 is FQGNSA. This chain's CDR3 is CASSLRYNEQFF. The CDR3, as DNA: TGTGCCAGCAGCTTACGATACAATGAGCAGTTCTTC.

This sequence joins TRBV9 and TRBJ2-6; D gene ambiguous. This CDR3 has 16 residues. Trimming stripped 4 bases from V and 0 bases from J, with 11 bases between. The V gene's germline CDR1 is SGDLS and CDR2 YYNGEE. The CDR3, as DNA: TGTGCCAGCAGCCCCTTGAGCTCCTCTGGGGCCAACGTCCTGACTTTC. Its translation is CASSPLSSSGANVLTF.

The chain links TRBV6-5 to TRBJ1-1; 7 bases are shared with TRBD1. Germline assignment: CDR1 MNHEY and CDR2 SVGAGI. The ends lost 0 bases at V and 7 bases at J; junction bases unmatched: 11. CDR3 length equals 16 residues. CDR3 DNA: TGTGCCAGCAGTTACTCCTCGGGACAGAGCCATTATGAAGCTTTCTTT. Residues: CASSYSSGQSHYEAFF.

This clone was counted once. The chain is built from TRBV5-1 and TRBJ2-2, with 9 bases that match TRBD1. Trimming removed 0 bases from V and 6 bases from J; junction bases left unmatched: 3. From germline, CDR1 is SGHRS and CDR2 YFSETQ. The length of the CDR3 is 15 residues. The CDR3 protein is CASSLGTGAPGELFF. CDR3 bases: TGCGCCAGCAGCTTGGGGACAGGGGCTCCCGGGGAGCTGTTTTTT.

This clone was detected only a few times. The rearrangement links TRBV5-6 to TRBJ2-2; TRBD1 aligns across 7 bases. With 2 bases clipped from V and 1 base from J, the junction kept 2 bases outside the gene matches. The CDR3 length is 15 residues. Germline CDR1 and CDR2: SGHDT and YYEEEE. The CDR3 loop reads CASSLGQVNTGELFF. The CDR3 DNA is TGTGCCAGCAGCTTAGGACAGGTGAACACCGGGGAGCTGTTTTTT.